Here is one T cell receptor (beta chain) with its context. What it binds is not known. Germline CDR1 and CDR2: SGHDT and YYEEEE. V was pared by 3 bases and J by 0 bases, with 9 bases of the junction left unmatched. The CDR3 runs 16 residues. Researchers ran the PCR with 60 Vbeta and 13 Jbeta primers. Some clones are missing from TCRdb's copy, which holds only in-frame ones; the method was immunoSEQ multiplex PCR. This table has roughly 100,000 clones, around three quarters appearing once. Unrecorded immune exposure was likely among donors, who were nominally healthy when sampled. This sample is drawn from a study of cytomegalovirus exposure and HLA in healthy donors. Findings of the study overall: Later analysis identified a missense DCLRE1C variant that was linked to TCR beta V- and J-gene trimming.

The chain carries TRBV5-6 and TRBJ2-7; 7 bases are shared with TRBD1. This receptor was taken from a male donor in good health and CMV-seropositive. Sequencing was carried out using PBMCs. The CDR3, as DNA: TGTGCCAGCAGCTACCCAGACAGGGTTAGCTCCTACGAGCAGTACTTC. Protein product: CASSYPDRVSSYEQYF.